This is a list of T cell receptor beta chains from one sample in a study of cytomegalovirus exposure and HLA in healthy donors. Some clones are missing from TCRdb's copy, which holds only in-frame ones; the method was immunoSEQ multiplex PCR. This sample has 65,000 to 100,000 clones; around 75% occur once, and the top ten carry 2% to 2.5%. The sample comprised PBMCs. The source is a man in his forties in good health and CMV-seronegative. CDR3s leave out the opening cysteine and the closing phenylalanine or tryptophan. D genes are given only for firm matches.

j_call	d_call	v_call	cdr3_aa
TRBJ2-7	TRBD1	TRBV6-1	ATRDRDSSYEQY
TRBJ2-1	TRBD1	TRBV30	AWNRDRGYNEQF
TRBJ2-1	TRBD2	TRBV10-3	ATLGTSGLYNEQF
TRBJ2-7	.	TRBV5-6	ASSLGRNEQY
TRBJ1-2	.	TRBV19	ASSIGQGSGYT
TRBJ1-2	TRBD1	TRBV28	ASSSHTGTGDVRGYT
TRBJ2-7	.	TRBV7-2	ASSLDRDYYEQY
.	TRBD2	TRBV6-1	ASSVIAGAHEQY
TRBJ2-3	TRBD2	TRBV13	ASSLSAGGPTDTQY
TRBJ1-1	TRBD1	TRBV29-1	SALEGAVNTEAF
TRBJ2-7	.	TRBV13	ASSQAREQY
TRBJ2-1	.	TRBV30	AWSVTPSGEQF
TRBJ1-5	.	TRBV19	ASSISQGNQPQH
TRBJ2-7	TRBD1	TRBV6-5	ASSPGQGARDEQY
TRBJ2-3	.	TRBV11-2	ASSLAGTDTQY
TRBJ2-2	TRBD2	TRBV4-2	ASSQEGGSTGELF
TRBJ1-4	.	TRBV12-2	ASRLVKAKMGARDEKLF
TRBJ2-1	TRBD2	TRBV9	ASSVKAGGNEQF
TRBJ2-1	.	TRBV6-5	ASSYQWGDNEQF
TRBJ2-7	.	TRBV11-3	ASSLNTYEQY
TRBJ2-7	TRBD1	TRBV2	ASSAGTGAEKEYEQY
TRBJ1-1	TRBD1	TRBV5-5	ASSLDQGAWTEAF
TRBJ2-7	.	TRBV9	ASSAHPHGGGPSSYEQY
TRBJ1-4	TRBD1	TRBV28	ASSPLTGGDEKLF
TRBJ1-4	TRBD1	TRBV5-1	ASSFQGVDEKLF
TRBJ2-1	.	TRBV5-4	ASSPRDSNEQF
TRBJ1-1	.	TRBV2	ASREQGPQAF
TRBJ2-7	.	TRBV4-1	ASSQGGPYEQY
TRBJ2-3	TRBD2	TRBV5-4	ASSLTSGSTDTQY
TRBJ1-5	.	TRBV6-5	ASCRAPGGKPQH
TRBJ1-1	TRBD1	TRBV30	AWSVPGQRRTEAF
TRBJ1-3	.	TRBV30	AWSDESLSGNTIY
TRBJ1-2	.	TRBV7-8	ASSLSPGAGGYT
TRBJ2-7	TRBD2	TRBV19	ASHTNSGGPYEQY
TRBJ2-7	.	TRBV14	ASSTQPPYEQY